A single sample is the source of the 12 T cell receptor beta chains below, sequenced in a study of T cells in Graves' hyperthyroidism and ophthalmopathy. RNA transcripts provided the source from which TCR beta CDR3 regions were amplified. During a first-round RT-PCR of the TCR CDR3, the HTBI primer set was used. TCRdb redid the calling of the multiplex PCR reads with MiXCR, one entry per CDR3 protein. The repertoire includes 450,000 to 550,000 distinct CDR3 sequences, 24% of them detected once, and approximately 10% sits in the top ten. The sample comprised blood. These receptors were collected from a woman in her twenties or thirties with Graves' ophthalmopathy.

Comment on this clonotype: Because the CDR3 is missing its conserved closing phenylalanine or tryptophan, this is likely a read error. The rearrangement links TRBV27 to TRBJ1-1, with 8 bases lining up with TRBD1. The CDR3 loop spans 14 amino acids. With V trimmed by 6 bases and J by 1 base, 4 bases remained unmatched. The germline gives CDR1 MNHEY, CDR2 SMNVEV (reference sequence). The CDR3 sequence: CASRSTGENTEAFL. The CDR3 DNA is TGTGCCAGCAGATCGACAGGGGAGAACACTGAAGCTTTCCTT.

This clonotype was seen once. In DNA, the CDR3 is TGCGCCAGCAGCGGGGGGACAGGGGGCGACACTGAAGCTTTCTTT. It codes for CASSGGTGGDTEAFF. V gene TRBV5-1 combines with J gene TRBJ1-1; TRBD1 aligns across 12 bases. This CDR3 spans 15 amino acids. In germline, CDR1 is SGHRS, CDR2 YFSETQ. The J segment lost 3 bases and the V segment lost 4 bases, leaving 4 bases of the junction unmatched.

This clonotype was counted ten times or more. The V call is TRBV10-3, the J call TRBJ1-1; the D gene is possibly TRBD1 (5 bases). V was trimmed by 0 bases and J by 7 bases, leaving 15 bases between them. CDR1 and CDR2 (germline): ENHRY, SYGVKD. This CDR3 is 15 amino acids long. Here the CDR3 reads CAISESLGKGSEAFF. Here the CDR3 DNA reads TGTGCCATCAGTGAGTCGTTGGGGAAGGGGAGTGAAGCTTTCTTT.

This clonotype was observed a handful of times. The chain employs TRBV11-2 and TRBJ1-4, with 9 bases aligning to TRBD1. This CDR3 comprises 16 residues. The trim removed 4 bases at V and 14 bases at J, leaving 17 bases unmatched. In germline, CDR1 is SGHAT, CDR2 FQNNGV. This CDR3 reads CASSSYRDRATRGLFF. The CDR3 bases are TGTGCCAGCAGCTCATACCGGGACAGGGCCACTCGGGGGCTGTTTTTT.

The rearrangement links TRBV12-3 or TRBV12-4 to TRBJ2-7; D assignment may be TRBD1 or TRBD2 (6 bases each). The CDR3 contains 16 residues. Trimming took off 1 base at V and 3 bases at J, with 16 bases between the two ends. The CDR3 nucleotides read TGTGCCAGCAGTTTAGGTTCGGGGGCTGGGGGCTACGAGCAGTACTTC. This translates into CASSLGSGAGGYEQYF.

Ten or more counts support this clonotype. This chain joins TRBV29-1 and TRBJ1-3, with D unresolved. The CDR3 sequence is 15 residues long. The germline V gene has CDR1 SQVTM and CDR2 ANQGSEA. The germline V and J ends were trimmed by 0 bases and 2 bases, with 11 bases remaining between them. The CDR3 nucleotides are TGCAGCGTTGAAGACCCTGGGCAGGCTGGAAACACCATATATTTT. Amino acids: CSVEDPGQAGNTIYF.

The genes are TRBV19 and TRBJ2-2; D might be TRBD1 or TRBD2, each matching 6 bases. Trimming removed 10 bases from V and 4 bases from J, with 19 bases in between. This CDR3 is built from 15 residues. The germline V gene encodes CDR1 LNHDA and CDR2 SQIVND (reference sequence). CDR3 bases: TGTGCCACTAGAACCGGGACACTAGCCACCGGGGAGCTGTTTTTT. Its translation: CATRTGTLATGELFF.

This clonotype came up many times. A junction end diverges from the germline sequence, so it may reflect a read error. This chain joins TRBV7-2 and TRBJ2-7; 7 positions agree with TRBD1. The germline CDR1 and CDR2 sequences are SGHTA and FQGNSA. This CDR3 is 14 amino acids long. CDR3 coding DNA: TGTGCCAGCAACCACCGGGACAGCTCCTACGAGCGGTACTTC. Its protein is CASNHRDSSYERYF. The full variable domain, rest sourced from reference TRBV7-2 and TRBJ2-7, is GAGVSQSPSNKVTEKGKDVELRCDPISGHTALYWYRQSLGQGLEFLIYFQGNSAPDKSGLPSDRFSAERTGGSVSTLTIQRTQQEDSAVYLCASNHRDSSYERYFGPGTRLTVT.

This clonotype was observed many times. The genes are TRBV6-5 and TRBJ1-1; D gene ambiguous. The CDR3 consists of 14 residues. V lost 4 bases and J lost 1, with 10 bases in between. From germline, CDR1 is MNHEY and CDR2 SVGAGI. This chain's CDR3 is CASSFTLGNTEAFF. The CDR3 DNA is TGTGCCAGCAGTTTCACGTTAGGGAACACTGAAGCTTTCTTT.

This clonotype was seen repeatedly, ten times or more. This sequence joins TRBV6-5 and TRBJ2-7; 7 nucleotides line up with TRBD2. The V segment lost 5 bases and the J segment 3 bases; nucleotides outside the gene matches: 7. The CDR3 spans 14 residues. Germline lookup yields CDR1 MNHEY and CDR2 SVGAGI. For the CDR3, the DNA is TGTGCCAGCAGTAGCGGGGTGAGGATCTACGAGCAGTACTTC. Protein: CASSSGVRIYEQYF.

This sequence joins TRBV6-4 and TRBJ1-6; TRBD1 might be the D (5 bases). The germline V and J ends were trimmed by 10 bases and 7 bases, with 23 bases remaining between them. Per the germline V gene, CDR1 is MRHNA and CDR2 is SNTAGT. The CDR3 loop spans 16 amino acids. The DNA of the CDR3 is TGTGCCACTATCCCTTTTGGGGGTTATCAGAATTCACCCCTCCACTTT. Protein product: CATIPFGGYQNSPLHF.

The V call is TRBV12-3 or TRBV12-4, the J call TRBJ2-5; D gene ambiguous. This CDR3 is built from 13 residues. The germline V and J ends were trimmed by 3 bases and 7 bases, with 12 bases remaining between them. The CDR3 is CASSFASRPTQYF. CDR3 nucleotides: TGTGCCAGCAGTTTTGCGAGCCGCCCGACCCAGTACTTC.